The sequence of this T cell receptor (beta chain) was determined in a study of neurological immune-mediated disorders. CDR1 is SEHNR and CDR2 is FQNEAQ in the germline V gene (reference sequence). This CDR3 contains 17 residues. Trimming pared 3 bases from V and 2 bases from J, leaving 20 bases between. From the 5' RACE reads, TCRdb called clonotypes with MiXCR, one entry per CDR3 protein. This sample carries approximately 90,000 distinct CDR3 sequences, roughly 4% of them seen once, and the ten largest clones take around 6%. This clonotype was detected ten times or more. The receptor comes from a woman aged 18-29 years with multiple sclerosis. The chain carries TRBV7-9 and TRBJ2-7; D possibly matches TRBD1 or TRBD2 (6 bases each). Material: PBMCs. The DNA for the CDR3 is TGTGCCAGCAGCTTGGCGGGGCGGTGGGACACAACCTACGAGCAGTACTTC. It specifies CASSLAGRWDTTYEQYF.